Listed below are T cell receptor beta chains from one sample, sequenced in a study of OX40 agonist ivuxolimab in advanced cancers. TCRdb's copy holds only in-frame clones and misses some; the assay was immunoSEQ multiplex PCR. Here the sample spans approximately 70,000 clones, over 80% being singletons. Source: CD4+ or CD8+ T cells sorted from blood, taken in a trial of the OX40 agonist ivuxolimab. These receptors came from an adult with an advanced solid tumor such as melanoma, head and neck, liver or kidney cancer. Both conserved end residues are part of each CDR3. The order of the fields is clone size, D gene, V gene, J gene, CDR3 protein, CDR3 DNA. D genes are given only for firm matches. The size of a clone is reported for some rows only, either as once, few or many, or as a class for expanded clones.

-,-,TRBV27,TRBJ1-1,CASSLWGTEAFF,TGTGCCAGCAGTTTATGGGGGACTGAAGCTTTCTTT
-,-,TRBV5-6,TRBJ2-7,CASSLTDPSKQYF,TGTGCCAGCAGCTTAACCGACCCATCCAAGCAGTACTTC
-,TRBD2,TRBV6-4,TRBJ2-1,CASSMTSEPYNEQFF,TGTGCCAGCAGTATGACTAGCGAACCCTACAATGAGCAGTTCTTC
-,TRBD1,TRBV7-9,TRBJ1-1,CASSRAPGQLNTEAFF,TGTGCCAGCAGCCGAGCCCCGGGACAGCTGAACACTGAAGCTTTCTTT
-,TRBD2,TRBV15,TRBJ2-7,CATSSSGTSFYEQYF,TGTGCCACCAGCAGCTCCGGGACTAGTTTCTACGAGCAGTACTTC
-,-,TRBV30,TRBJ1-1,CAWSPATEAFF,TGTGCCTGGAGTCCGGCCACTGAAGCTTTCTTT
-,-,TRBV29-1,TRBJ2-5,CSVFSGGQETQYF,TGCAGCGTTTTTAGCGGTGGACAAGAGACCCAGTACTTC
-,-,TRBV4-3,TRBJ1-1,CASSQDQGRGEAFF,TGCGCCAGCAGCCAAGACCAGGGAAGAGGTGAAGCTTTCTTT
-,-,TRBV30,TRBJ1-1,CAWSVQRNTEAFF,TGTGCCTGGAGTGTACAGCGGAACACTGAAGCTTTCTTT
-,-,TRBV4-2,TRBJ1-2,CASSHQTWDPDGYTF,TGTGCCAGCAGCCACCAGACATGGGATCCCGATGGCTACACCTTC
-,TRBD2,TRBV19,TRBJ2-3,CASSGTSGRAYTDTQYF,TGTGCCAGTAGTGGAACTAGCGGGAGGGCCTACACAGATACGCAGTATTTT
-,-,TRBV28,TRBJ1-1,CASSPFRASETEAFF,TGTGCCAGCAGCCCCTTTCGGGCTTCAGAAACTGAAGCTTTCTTT
once,TRBD2,TRBV27,TRBJ2-3,CASSILAGFTDTQYF,TGTGCCAGCAGTATCCTAGCGGGGTTTACAGATACGCAGTATTTT
-,TRBD2,TRBV7-9,TRBJ2-2,CASSSLIAGTTGELFF,TGTGCCAGCAGCTCCCTTATAGCGGGCACCACCGGGGAGCTGTTTTTT
-,TRBD1,TRBV29-1,TRBJ1-2,CSVLDRGRLGYGYTF,TGCAGCGTTCTGGACAGGGGAAGATTAGGCTATGGCTACACCTTC